A selection of T cell receptor beta chains follows, all from one sample in a study of T-cell memory formation after mild COVID-19. TCRdb recomputed calls from the 5' RACE reads with MiXCR, one row per CDR3 protein. Of around 370,000 distinct CDR3 sequences in the sample, 20% to 25% are singletons; the top ten hold approximately 12%. Material for sequencing was PBMCs or a T cell subset sorted from them (not recorded which). The receptors were sampled from an adult woman who had mild COVID-19 (a few samples of this study predate the infection). Cell type and time point are not known. Both conserved end residues are trimmed from each CDR3. Each record gives: CDR3 protein, clone size, V gene, J gene. Expanded clones get a size class; other rows say once, few or many, or leave the size out.

AISEVAGSSYEQY	-	TRBV10-3	TRBJ2-7
ASSPGGTNTEAF	-	TRBV6-2/TRBV6-3	TRBJ1-1
SVGQGGSTGELF	few	TRBV29-1	TRBJ2-2
ASSGAGGPGNEQF	few	TRBV10-2	TRBJ2-1
ASSPFGKNNEQF	-	TRBV5-1	TRBJ2-1
ASSYAPFMNTEAF	-	TRBV6-5	TRBJ1-1
ASSLALWRGGTEAF	few	TRBV7-8	TRBJ1-1
ASSFRQGHGYT	-	TRBV7-8	TRBJ1-2
ASSLTTVLNTEAF	few	TRBV27	TRBJ1-1
ASSPPPGTGDTEAF	-	TRBV12-3/TRBV12-4	TRBJ1-1
ASSRSGQGNYNEQF	-	TRBV5-6	TRBJ2-1
ASSQDGGWGYGYT	-	TRBV3-1	TRBJ1-2
ASSLTSGQIYNEQF	many	TRBV7-8	TRBJ2-1
ASSPTGSLAGTEAF	few	TRBV5-1	TRBJ1-1
ASRPNRVDYGYT	few	TRBV11-2	TRBJ1-2
SARRRLEQY	-	TRBV20-1	TRBJ2-7
ASTPRPPGPGSYEQY	-	TRBV6-4	TRBJ2-7
ASRPTWRKAKNIQY	-	TRBV7-2	TRBJ2-4
ASSQDYGARAAGANVLT	-	TRBV4-2	TRBJ2-6
ASSGERGSADTQY	few	TRBV7-9	TRBJ2-3